The present entry profiles one T cell receptor (beta chain) with its context. The source of the sample is a study of blood T cell repertoires in COVID-19. Study summary: Spain, Italy and the United States supplied samples that represented acute and convalescent COVID-19. The analysed material was cDNA or gDNA that came from T cells, B-cell-depleted T cells, or PBMCs.

V lost 7 bases to trimming and J lost 1 base, with 10 bases between them. The V gene's germline CDR1 is MNHNY and CDR2 SVGAGI (reference sequence). CDR3 length: 13 amino acids. In the original analysis: For nucleated cells, counts were estimated from reference gene primer amplification. Clones were read by immunoSEQ multiplex PCR, and TCRdb kept only the in-frame ones, dropping some. The D gene and trimming were derived from the DNA, and the V and J assignments and clone size from that table. The sample records about 29,000 clones, around 90% being singletons. This receptor was obtained from a human donor in a cohort sampled during active COVID-19. The specimen sequenced was peripheral blood. This chain joins TRBV6-6 and TRBJ1-1, with D uncertain. The CDR3 region is CASTATANTEAFF. DNA for the CDR3: TGTGCCAGCACCGCAACAGCGAACACTGAAGCTTTCTTT.